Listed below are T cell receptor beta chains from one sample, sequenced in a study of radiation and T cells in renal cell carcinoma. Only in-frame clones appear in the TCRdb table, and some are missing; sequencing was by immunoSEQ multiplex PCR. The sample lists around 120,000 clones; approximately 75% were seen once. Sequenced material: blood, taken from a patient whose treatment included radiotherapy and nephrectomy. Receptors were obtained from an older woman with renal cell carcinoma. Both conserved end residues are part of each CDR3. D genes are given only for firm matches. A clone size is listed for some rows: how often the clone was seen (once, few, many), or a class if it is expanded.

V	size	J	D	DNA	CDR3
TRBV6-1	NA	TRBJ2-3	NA	TGTGCCACACGGAATACGCAGTATTTT	CATRNTQYF
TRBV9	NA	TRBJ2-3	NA	TGTGCCAGCAGCGTAGACGGCCGTCGAGATACGCAGTATTTT	CASSVDGRRDTQYF
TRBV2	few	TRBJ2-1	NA	TGTGCCAGCAACGCGCTACTCTACAATGAGCAGTTCTTC	CASNALLYNEQFF
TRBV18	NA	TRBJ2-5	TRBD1	TGTGCCAGCTCTCGGGACAGGCAAGAGACCCAGTACTTC	CASSRDRQETQYF
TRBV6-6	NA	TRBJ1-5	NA	TGTGCCAGCAGTTCTCCATACTTACTTCAGCCCCAGCATTTT	CASSSPYLLQPQHF
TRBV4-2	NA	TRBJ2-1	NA	TGTGCCAGCAGCCAAGTAAACGGGGGGCCCAACAATGAGCAGTTCTTC	CASSQVNGGPNNEQFF
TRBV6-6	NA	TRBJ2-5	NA	TGTGCCAGCAGACCAGGGGGGGGGTCTAAAGAGACCCAGTACTTC	CASRPGGGSKETQYF
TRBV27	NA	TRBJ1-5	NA	TGTGCCAGCGCTTACAGAAGAAATCAGCCCCAGCATTTT	CASAYRRNQPQHF
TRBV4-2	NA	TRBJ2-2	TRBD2	TGTGCCAGCAGCCAGGCCTCGGGGGGAGGAACCGGGGAGCTGTTTTTT	CASSQASGGGTGELFF
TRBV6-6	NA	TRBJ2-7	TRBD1	TGTGCCAGCAGCATCCAGGGGACAGTCTACGAGCAGTACTTC	CASSIQGTVYEQYF
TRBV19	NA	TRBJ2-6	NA	TGTGCCAGTACCCTCCCAGTGAGCTCTGGGGCCAACGTCCTGACTTTC	CASTLPVSSGANVLTF
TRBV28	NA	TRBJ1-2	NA	TGTGCCAGCACCACAGGGACCGGGGTCGGTGGCTACACCTTC	CASTTGTGVGGYTF
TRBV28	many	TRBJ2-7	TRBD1	TGTGCCAGCGGAACCGGGACAGGGATCTACGAGCAGTACTTC	CASGTGTGIYEQYF
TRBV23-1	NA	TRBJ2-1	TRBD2	TGCGCCAGCAGTCAGGTCGCGAGCGGGGAACCCTACAATGAGCAGTTCTTC	CASSQVASGEPYNEQFF
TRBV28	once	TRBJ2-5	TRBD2	TGTGCCAGCAGTCCACTGACTAGCGGGGGGGCGGAGACCCAGTACTTC	CASSPLTSGGAETQYF
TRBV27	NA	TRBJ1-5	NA	TGTGCCAGCAGTTTAGGGGCGCCCAATCAGCCCCAGCATTTT	CASSLGAPNQPQHF